The 8 T cell receptor beta chains presented below share a single source sample, sequenced in a study of low-dose radiotherapy and immunotherapy resistance in tumors (dated by TCRdb to the early 2020s). Sample time point, as interpreted from the label and publication: after trial treatment. According to the study, the label for this sample's treatment or condition signals: LDRT plus nivolumab, ipilimumab, low-dose cyclophosphamide and aspirin (RACIN trial). The run used an Illumina HiSeq 2500. Superscript III and a set of TRAV- and TRBV-specific primers were used to synthesize first-strand cDNA, so that both TCRalpha and TCRbeta chains were covered. TCRs were amplified with Phusion for about 21 PCR cycles, with a constant-region primer paired with the adapter attached to the V primers. The public reads were quality trimmed at Q25 with fastp and then assembled into clones with MiXCR by TCRdb, keeping productive beta chains. When rows share a CDR3 protein, they turn into one entry using the most common DNA and genes. The sample table contains approximately 100,000 distinct CDR3 sequences; only one count was recorded for 20% of them. Roughly 4.3% of the sample comes from the top ten.

The sample was PBMCs, taken after low-dose radiotherapy plus immunotherapy. Receptors were obtained from a male donor with prostate cancer.

This clonotype was counted a single time. A far larger clone is only one base removed, so a read error is likely. The chain couples TRBV10-1 to TRBJ2-2; maybe TRBD2 (6 bases). The CDR3 is 15 residues long. Trimming took 0 bases from V and 9 from J, leaving 14 bases between them. The germline V gene has CDR1 WNHNN and CDR2 SYGVQD (reference sequence). CDR3 sequence reads: CASSESTSQTRELFF. The CDR3 nucleotides are TGCGCCAGCAGTGAGTCGACTAGTCAAACCCGGGAGCTGTTTTTT.

This clonotype was counted many times. As DNA, the CDR3 is TGTGCCAGCAGCCAGCAAGGGGAGAATTCACCCCTCCACTTT. Protein: CASSQQGENSPLHF. The gene calls are TRBV3-1 and TRBJ1-6, with a weak D call TRBD1 (5 bases). Germline assignment: CDR1 LGHDT and CDR2 YNNKEL (reference sequence). CDR3 length: 14 amino acids. V was trimmed by 3 bases and J by 7 bases, leaving 10 bases between them.

This clonotype was found many times. V gene TRBV6-5 combines with J gene TRBJ2-3; 11 nucleotides line up with TRBD2. V dropped 6 bases and J dropped 5; count of bases not matched to a gene: 4. CDR3 length: 14 amino acids. CDR1 is MNHEY, CDR2 SVGAGI, per germline. CDR3 residues: CASRPGLAGDTQYF. Here the CDR3 DNA reads TGTGCCAGCAGACCCGGACTAGCGGGAGATACGCAGTATTTT.

With regard to this clonotype: A far larger clone differs by one base, so this is likely a read error. J is TRBJ1-2 and V is TRBV6-1, with D uncertain. There are 12 residues in the CDR3. Germline loops: CDR1 MNHNS, CDR2 SASEGT. The V end lost 10 bases, the J end lost 4 bases, and 13 bases lay between the germline ends. CDR3 nucleotide sequence: TGTGCCATCGGGAAGGGAAGCTATGGCTACACCTTC. Encoded protein: CAIGKGSYGYTF.

The chain joins TRBV5-5 to TRBJ2-6; D might be TRBD1 (5 bases). Looked up from germline, CDR1 is SGHKS and CDR2 is YYEKEE (reference sequence). The CDR3 covers 15 residues. The germline V and J ends were trimmed by 6 bases and 3 bases, with 13 bases remaining between them. The CDR3 coding sequence is TGTGCCAGCAATCGTCAGGGCCTTGGGGCCAACGTCCTGACTTTC. It codes for CASNRQGLGANVLTF.

This clonotype was detected many times. The J gene is TRBJ2-7, the V gene TRBV12-3 or TRBV12-4; 8 bases line up with TRBD1. The CDR3 contains 12 residues. After removal of 10 bases from V and 4 bases from J, the junction contained 6 bases not matched to a gene. CDR3 region: CATGTGGYEQYF. CDR3 sequence (DNA): TGTGCCACCGGGACAGGAGGATACGAGCAGTACTTC.

This clonotype was found many times. This CDR3 is CASSGLSGTYNEQFF. DNA for the CDR3: TGCGCCAGCAGTGGCCTCAGCGGGACCTACAATGAGCAGTTCTTC. V and J are TRBV10-2 and TRBJ2-1; TRBD2 aligns across 7 bases. The V and J ends lost 4 bases and 2 bases, in that order; junction bases with no gene match: 5. The CDR3 runs to 15 residues. Germline CDR1 is WSHSY and CDR2 is SAAADI.

This clonotype was detected ten times or more. The chain has TRBV20-1 and TRBJ2-3; 7 bases match TRBD2. J gave up 2 bases and V 5 bases, and 10 bases lay outside the gene matches. CDR1 and CDR2 from the germline V gene are DFQATT and SNEGSKA (reference sequence). The CDR3 consists of 15 residues. In nucleotides, the CDR3 is TGCAGTGCTCCTCAATGGGGGGGATACACAGATACGCAGTATTTT. Encoded protein: CSAPQWGGYTDTQYF.